These 18 T cell receptor beta chains originate from one sample sequenced in a study of blood T cells in healthy people across ages. Primers used in a second PCR of about 6 to 11 cycles were a sample-barcoded 5' primer and a J-beta primer mix. TCRdb processed the 5' RACE reads anew with MiXCR; each CDR3 protein has one entry. The repertoire includes some 920,000 distinct CDR3 sequences, roughly 51% of them detected once, and 20% to 25% sits in the top ten. What was sequenced was blood. Source of these receptors: a woman aged 60-75 years in good health.

The chain joins TRBV11-3 to TRBJ2-6; 8 nucleotides align to TRBD2. The CDR3 totals 17 residues. V shed 5 bases, J shed 0 bases, and the junction held 6 bases outside the gene matches. From germline, CDR1 is SGHNT and CDR2 YENEEA. CDR3 nucleotide sequence: TGTGCCAGCAGCCGCGGGGGGCCAAGCTCTGGGGCCAACGTCCTGACTTTC. Its protein is CASSRGGPSSGANVLTF.

The chain recombines TRBV20-1 with TRBJ2-7; 7 bases line up with TRBD1. CDR1 is DFQATT and CDR2 is SNEGSKA in the germline V gene (reference sequence). The ends lost 6 bases at V and 3 bases at J; junction bases unmatched: 11. There are 14 residues in the CDR3. CDR3 in amino acids: CSAEKPGQNYEQYF. In DNA, the CDR3 is TGCAGTGCGGAGAAACCGGGACAGAACTACGAGCAGTACTTC.

This clonotype has just a few counts. The chain recombines TRBV9 with TRBJ2-5; 12 bases match TRBD2. V dropped 4 bases and J dropped 5; count of bases not matched to a gene: 12. Germline V gives CDR1 SGDLS, CDR2 YYNGEE. The CDR3 runs to 17 residues. The CDR3 nucleotides read TGTGCCAGCAGCCCCTCCAAGACCACTAGCGGGAGGGAGACCCAGTACTTC. It yields the protein CASSPSKTTSGRETQYF. Together with reference TRBV9 and TRBJ2-5, the CDR3 gives the full variable domain: DSGVTQTPKHLITATGQRVTLRCSPRSGDLSVYWYQQSLDQGLQFLIQYYNGEERAKGNILERFSAQQFPDLHSELNLSSLELGDSALYFCASSPSKTTSGRETQYFGPGTRLLVL.

This clonotype was observed a handful of times. The gene calls are TRBV6-1 and TRBJ2-3; D might be TRBD1 (6 bases). Germline V lookup: CDR1 MNHNS, CDR2 SASEGT. V was pared by 9 bases and J by 6 bases, with 22 bases between. This CDR3 has 15 amino acids. CDR3 sequence (DNA): TGTGCCAGTTACCGGGACACCGACCTGTTTGATACGCAGTATTTT. Residues: CASYRDTDLFDTQYF.

The chain links TRBV29-1 to TRBJ2-2; D not certain. Germline V CDR1 and CDR2: SQVTM, ANQGSEA. V was trimmed by 4 bases and J by 4 bases, leaving 10 bases between them. The CDR3 is 13 residues long. This CDR3 is CSVAPASTGELFF. The CDR3 DNA is TGCAGCGTTGCGCCGGCGAGCACCGGGGAGCTGTTTTTT.

The J gene is TRBJ2-5, the V gene TRBV7-2, with TRBD2 identical over 12 bases. Losses at the gene ends were 4 bases for V and 1 base for J; bases not matched to a gene: 10. The CDR3 covers 18 residues. CDR1 and CDR2 (germline): SGHTA, FQGNSA. The CDR3 here is CASSSGLAGFGLQETQYF. In nucleotides, the CDR3 is TGTGCCAGCAGCTCCGGACTAGCGGGGTTCGGGCTCCAAGAGACCCAGTACTTC. The full variable domain, completed using reference TRBV7-2 and TRBJ2-5, is GAGVSQSPSNKVTEKGKDVELRCDPISGHTALYWYRQSLGQGLEFLIYFQGNSAPDKSGLPSDRFSAERTGGSVSTLTIQRTQQEDSAVYLCASSSGLAGFGLQETQYFGPGTRLLVL.

V is TRBV7-8 and J is TRBJ2-1; 9 bases align to TRBD2. From germline, CDR1 is SGHVS and CDR2 FQNEAQ. V lost 5 bases, J lost 9 bases, and 5 bases stayed unmatched. The CDR3 contains 13 residues. CDR3 sequence reads: CASSRGTSSEQFF. CDR3 in DNA: TGTGCCAGCAGCCGCGGGACTAGCTCTGAGCAGTTCTTC.

The gene calls are TRBV18 and TRBJ2-3, with D unresolved. This CDR3 is built from 13 residues. Germline loops: CDR1 KGHSH, CDR2 LQKENI. V lost 0 bases and J lost 10, with 11 bases in between. Here the CDR3 reads CASSPPADQSQYF. DNA of the CDR3: TGTGCCAGCTCACCACCGGCCGACCAGTCGCAGTATTTT.

In this sample, this clonotype turned up a few times. The chain has TRBV4-2 and TRBJ2-3, with 10 bases lining up with TRBD2. J gave up 3 bases and V 0 bases, and 6 bases lay outside the gene matches. CDR3 length equals 17 residues. Per germline, CDR1 LGHNA and CDR2 YNFKEQ. The CDR3 nucleotides are TGTGCCAGCAGCCAAGATCTAGCGGGAGAGGTGACAGATACGCAGTATTTT. It is translated as CASSQDLAGEVTDTQYF.

This clonotype came up once. CDR3 protein: CASSVATRLETQYF. As DNA, the CDR3 is TGTGCCAGCAGCGTAGCCACTAGGTTGGAGACCCAGTACTTC. The chain links TRBV5-4 to TRBJ2-5, with D maybe TRBD2 (5 bases). Germline CDR1 is SGHNT and CDR2 is YYREEE (reference sequence). The V and J ends lost 4 bases and 5 bases respectively, with 15 bases between them. CDR3 length: 14 amino acids.

The chain carries TRBV21-1 and TRBJ2-2; the DNA was not used to check the table's D call, TRBD2. TRBV21-1 is shown as a pseudogene. The CDR3 spans 17 residues. The CDR3 protein is CASSKKEGGPDTGELFF. CDR3 in DNA: TGTGCCAGCAGCAAAAAGGAAGGAGGGCCGGACACCGGGGAGCTGTTTTTT.

The chain carries TRBV7-8 and TRBJ1-1; tentative D call: TRBD1 (6 bases). Germline loops: CDR1 SGHVS, CDR2 FQNEAQ. The CDR3 is made up of 14 amino acids. Trimming cost V 6 bases and J 1 base, with 12 bases left between them. This CDR3 is CASRNRARNTEAFF. The CDR3 nucleotides read TGTGCCAGCAGGAACAGGGCTAGGAACACTGAAGCTTTCTTT.

The chain uses TRBV28 and TRBJ2-4; 7 bases fit TRBD1. The closer fit of TRBJ2-7 to the DNA end suggests the J call may be wrong. The germline V gene encodes CDR1 MDHEN and CDR2 SYDVKM. This CDR3 spans 13 amino acids. The CDR3 loop is CASTGQRPYEQYF. CDR3 nucleotides: TGTGCCAGCACGGGACAGCGCCCCTACGAGCAGTACTTC.

With respect to this clonotype: This may be a read error, as it is one base from a much larger clone. This chain uses TRBV20-1 with TRBJ2-7; D remains unclear. This CDR3 comprises 11 residues. Germline CDR1 reads DFQATT; CDR2 reads SNEGSKA (reference sequence). The CDR3 spells CGARDNNEQYF. The CDR3 nucleotides read TGCGGTGCTAGAGATAATAACGAGCAGTACTTC.

The V gene is TRBV12-3 or TRBV12-4, the J gene TRBJ2-7; D is uncertain. This CDR3 is built from 13 residues. Between the trimmed V and J ends, which lost 6 bases and 2 bases, there was a span of 11 bases. CDR3 sequence reads: CASRIDVAYEQYF. In DNA form, the CDR3 reads TGTGCCAGCAGGATAGACGTAGCCTACGAGCAGTACTTC.

The chain joins TRBV11-2 to TRBJ2-7; TRBD2 is a possible D gene (5 bases). This CDR3 has 17 amino acids. Germline CDR1 is SGHAT and CDR2 is FQNNGV. Trimming cost V 5 bases and J 3 bases, with 23 bases left between them. CDR3 bases: TGTGCCAGCAGCAAAAAGACAAGCCCGAGAGGGAGCTACGAGCAGTACTTC. Residues: CASSKKTSPRGSYEQYF.

A few counts support this clonotype. The rearrangement joins TRBV5-6 to TRBJ2-7; 9 bases are a match to TRBD1. The length of the CDR3 is 14 residues. CDR1 is SGHDT and CDR2 is YYEEEE in the germline V gene. V shed 4 bases, J shed 4 bases, and the junction held 6 bases outside the gene matches. CDR3 sequence: CASSNRGRPYEQYF. Here the CDR3 DNA reads TGTGCCAGCAGCAACAGGGGGCGTCCTTACGAGCAGTACTTC.

V usage is TRBV20-1 and J usage is TRBJ2-1; 9 nucleotides agree with TRBD2. Unmatched junction bases numbered 9, after V lost 0 bases and J lost 0 bases. Germline V gene data show CDR1 as DFQATT and CDR2 as SNEGSKA (reference sequence). The CDR3 length is 18 residues. The CDR3 reads CSARDPSGRWGSYNEQFF. The CDR3 bases are TGCAGTGCTAGAGATCCCAGCGGGAGGTGGGGCTCCTACAATGAGCAGTTCTTC.